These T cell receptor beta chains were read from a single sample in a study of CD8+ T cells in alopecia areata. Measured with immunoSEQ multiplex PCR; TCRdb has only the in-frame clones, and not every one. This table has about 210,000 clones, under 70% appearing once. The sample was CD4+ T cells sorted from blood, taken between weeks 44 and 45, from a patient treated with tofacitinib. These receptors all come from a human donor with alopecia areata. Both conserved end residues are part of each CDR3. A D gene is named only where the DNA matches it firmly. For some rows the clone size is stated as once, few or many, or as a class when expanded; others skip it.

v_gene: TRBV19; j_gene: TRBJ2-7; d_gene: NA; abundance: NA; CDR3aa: CASSGLGGHEQYF; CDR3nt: TGTGCCAGTAGTGGCCTCGGGGGCCACGAGCAGTACTTC
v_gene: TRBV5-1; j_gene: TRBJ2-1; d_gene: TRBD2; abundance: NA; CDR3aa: CASSLWSSAGGYNEQFF; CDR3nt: TGCGCCAGCAGCTTGTGGAGTAGCGCGGGGGGATACAATGAGCAGTTCTTC
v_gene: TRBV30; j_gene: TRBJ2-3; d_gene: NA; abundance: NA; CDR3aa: CAWTQTDTQYF; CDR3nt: TGTGCCTGGACTCAAACGGATACGCAGTATTTT
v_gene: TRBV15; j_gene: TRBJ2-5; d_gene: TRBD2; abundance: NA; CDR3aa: CATSRGGTSAAETQYF; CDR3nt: TGTGCCACCAGCAGAGGGGGGACTAGCGCGGCGGAGACCCAGTACTTC
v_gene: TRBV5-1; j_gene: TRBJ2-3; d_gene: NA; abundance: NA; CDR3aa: CASSLRGVLTDTQYF; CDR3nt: TGCGCCAGCAGCTTGAGGGGGGTCCTCACAGATACGCAGTATTTT
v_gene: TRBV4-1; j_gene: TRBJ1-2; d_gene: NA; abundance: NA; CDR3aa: CASSEDTNYGYTF; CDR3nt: TGCGCCAGCAGCGAGGACACCAACTATGGCTACACCTTC
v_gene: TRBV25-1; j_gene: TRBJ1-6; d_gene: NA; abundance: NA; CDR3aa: CASSELGHSPLHF; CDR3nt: TGTGCCAGCAGTGAATTGGGACATTCACCCCTCCACTTT
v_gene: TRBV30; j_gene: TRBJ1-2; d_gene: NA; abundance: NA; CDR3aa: CAWSVLGGQLANYGYTF; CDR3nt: TGTGCCTGGAGTGTATTGGGCGGACAGTTAGCTAACTATGGCTACACCTTC
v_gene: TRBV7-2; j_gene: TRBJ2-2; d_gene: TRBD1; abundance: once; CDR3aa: CASSLRDRGFANTGELFF; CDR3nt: TGTGCCAGCAGCTTACGGGACAGGGGATTCGCGAACACCGGGGAGCTGTTTTTT
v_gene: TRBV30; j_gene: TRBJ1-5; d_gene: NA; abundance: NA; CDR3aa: CAWTAGSNQPQHF; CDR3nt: TGTGCCTGGACGGCGGGTAGCAATCAGCCCCAGCATTTT
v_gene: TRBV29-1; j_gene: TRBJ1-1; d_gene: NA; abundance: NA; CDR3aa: CSVVGGNTEAFF; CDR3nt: TGCAGCGTTGTAGGGGGGAACACTGAAGCTTTCTTT
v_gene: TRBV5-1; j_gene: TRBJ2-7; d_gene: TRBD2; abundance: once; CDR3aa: CASSLGLAVGSYEQYF; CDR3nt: TGCGCCAGCAGCTTGGGACTAGCTGTTGGCTCCTACGAGCAGTACTTC
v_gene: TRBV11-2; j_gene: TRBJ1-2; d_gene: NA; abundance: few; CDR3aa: CASSLGNHPIGYTF; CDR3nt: TGTGCCAGCAGCTTAGGAAATCATCCTATCGGCTACACCTTC
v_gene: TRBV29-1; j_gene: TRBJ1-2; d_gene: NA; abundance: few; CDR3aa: CSVDWGPPNYGYTF; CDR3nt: TGCAGCGTTGATTGGGGGCCGCCTAACTATGGCTACACCTTC
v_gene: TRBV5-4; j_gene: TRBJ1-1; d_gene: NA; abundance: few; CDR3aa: CASSFLDSSGEAFF; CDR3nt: TGTGCCAGCAGCTTCTTGGACAGCTCGGGTGAAGCTTTCTTT
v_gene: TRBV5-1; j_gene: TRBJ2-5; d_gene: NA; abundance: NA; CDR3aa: CASSLGGLSQETQYF; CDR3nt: TGCGCCAGCAGCTTGGGGGGACTCAGCCAAGAGACCCAGTACTTC
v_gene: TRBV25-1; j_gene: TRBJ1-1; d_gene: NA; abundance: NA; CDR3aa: CASSDLNTEAFF; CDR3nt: TGTGCCAGCAGTGACCTAAACACTGAAGCTTTCTTT
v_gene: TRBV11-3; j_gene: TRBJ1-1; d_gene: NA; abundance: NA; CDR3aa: CASSFGGNTEAFF; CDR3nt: TGTGCCAGCAGCTTCGGGGGGAACACTGAAGCTTTCTTT
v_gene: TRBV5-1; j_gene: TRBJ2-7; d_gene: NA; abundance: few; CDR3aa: CASSPATGSTYEQYF; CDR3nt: TGCGCCAGCAGCCCGGCGACAGGATCTACCTACGAGCAGTACTTC
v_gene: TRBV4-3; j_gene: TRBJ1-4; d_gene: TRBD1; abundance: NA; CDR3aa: CASSQGGGQINEKLFF; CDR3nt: TGCGCCAGCAGCCAAGGGGGGGGACAGATTAATGAAAAACTGTTTTTT
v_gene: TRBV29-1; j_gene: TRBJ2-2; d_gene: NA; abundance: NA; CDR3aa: CSVGLGTGELFF; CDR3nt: TGCAGCGTTGGTCTGGGGACCGGGGAGCTGTTTTTT
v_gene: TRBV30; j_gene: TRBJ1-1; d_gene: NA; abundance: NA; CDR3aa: CAWSVFRGAREAFF; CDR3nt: TGTGCCTGGAGTGTATTCCGGGGGGCGAGGGAAGCTTTCTTT
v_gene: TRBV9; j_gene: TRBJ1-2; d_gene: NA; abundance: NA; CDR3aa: CASSVVGSNYGYTF; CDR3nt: TGTGCCAGCAGCGTAGTCGGGTCTAACTATGGCTACACCTTC
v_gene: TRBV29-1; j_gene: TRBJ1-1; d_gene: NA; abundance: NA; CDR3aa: CSVKPVLYTEAFF; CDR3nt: TGCAGCGTTAAGCCCGTCCTTTACACTGAAGCTTTCTTT
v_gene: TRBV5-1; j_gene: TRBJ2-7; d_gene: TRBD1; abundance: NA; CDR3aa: CASSHGGAGTGGNYEQYF; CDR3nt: TGCGCCAGCAGCCACGGGGGAGCCGGGACAGGTGGAAATTACGAGCAGTACTTC
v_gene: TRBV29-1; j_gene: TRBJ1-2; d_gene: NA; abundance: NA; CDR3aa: CSVVIGSRYGYTF; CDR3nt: TGCAGCGTTGTCATAGGATCTCGATATGGCTACACCTTC
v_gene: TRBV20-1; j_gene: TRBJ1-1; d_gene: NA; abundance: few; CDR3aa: CSASTSEAFF; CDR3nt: TGCAGTGCATCGACCAGTGAAGCTTTCTTT
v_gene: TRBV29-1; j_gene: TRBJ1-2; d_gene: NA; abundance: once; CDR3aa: CSVVVGGVRGYTF; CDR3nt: TGCAGCGTTGTAGTCGGGGGGGTGAGAGGCTACACCTTC
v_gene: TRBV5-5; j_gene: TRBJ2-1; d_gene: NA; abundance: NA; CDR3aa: CASSFSPNEQFF; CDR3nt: TGTGCCAGCAGCTTCTCTCCTAATGAGCAGTTCTTC
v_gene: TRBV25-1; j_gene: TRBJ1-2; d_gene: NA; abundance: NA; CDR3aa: CASSEFGGKGYGYTF; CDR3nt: TGTGCCAGCAGTGAGTTCGGCGGCAAGGGCTATGGCTACACCTTC
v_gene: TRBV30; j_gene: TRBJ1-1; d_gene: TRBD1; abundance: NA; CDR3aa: CAWIRGLGTEAFF; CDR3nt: TGTGCCTGGATCAGGGGGCTCGGCACTGAAGCTTTCTTT